The 19 T cell receptor beta chains given below trace back to one sample, sequenced in a study of cytomegalovirus exposure and HLA in healthy donors. Generated by immunoSEQ multiplex PCR, the TCRdb table keeps only in-frame clones and is missing some. The sample contains under 250,000 clones, 90% to 95% of which appear only once. The specimen was PBMCs. The receptor set was obtained from a woman aged 18-29 years in good health and CMV-seronegative.

The genes are TRBV2 and TRBJ2-1, with D perhaps TRBD1 (5 bases). Germline CDR1 and CDR2: SNHLY and FYNNEI. This CDR3 is built from 14 residues. V was trimmed by 6 bases and J by 6 bases, leaving 15 bases between them. CDR3 in amino acids: CASRLGASSNEQFF. The CDR3 DNA reads TGTGCCAGCAGGTTAGGGGCATCGTCCAATGAGCAGTTCTTC. Supplemented by reference TRBV2 and TRBJ2-1, the full variable domain reads EPEVTQTPSHQVTQMGQEVILRCVPISNHLYFYWYRQILGQKVEFLVSFYNNEISEKSEIFDDQFSVERPDGSNFTLKIRSTKLEDSAMYFCASRLGASSNEQFFGPGTRLTVL.

The chain uses TRBV5-1 and TRBJ2-2; D possibly corresponds to TRBD2 (6 bases). The CDR3 loop spans 16 amino acids. Trimming stripped 4 bases from V and 2 bases from J, with 15 bases between. Germline CDR1 reads SGHRS; CDR2 reads YFSETQ. The CDR3 region has the DNA TGCGCCAGCAGCCGGATAGCGGACTTAAACACCGGGGAGCTGTTTTTT. This encodes CASSRIADLNTGELFF. Full variable domain (remainder filled in from reference TRBV5-1 and TRBJ2-2): KAGVTQTPRYLIKTRGQQVTLSCSPISGHRSVSWYQQTPGQGLQFLFEYFSETQRNKGNFPGRFSGRQFSNSRSEMNVSTLELGDSALYLCASSRIADLNTGELFFGEGSRLTVL.

The chain carries TRBV30 and TRBJ1-2; D is undetermined. With 0 bases removed from V and 4 bases from J, the gap between germline ends came to 6 bases. From germline, CDR1 is GTSNPN and CDR2 SVGIG (reference sequence). The CDR3 consists of 12 residues. The CDR3 sequence: CAWSVSSYGYTF. The CDR3 coding sequence is TGTGCCTGGAGTGTATCCAGCTATGGCTACACCTTC.

This chain uses TRBV27 with TRBJ2-2, with TRBD2 matching over 11 bases. Germline lookup yields CDR1 MNHEY and CDR2 SMNVEV (reference sequence). There are 17 residues in the CDR3. The V and J ends lost 0 bases and 6 bases, in that order; junction bases with no gene match: 6. CDR3 in amino acids: CASSLSVLAGVPGELFF. CDR3 nucleotides: TGTGCCAGCAGTTTATCCGTACTAGCGGGAGTGCCCGGGGAGCTGTTTTTT.

The rearrangement joins TRBV19 to TRBJ1-5, with TRBD1 matching 8 bases. Germline V CDR1 and CDR2: LNHDA, SQIVND (reference sequence). V was clipped by 5 bases and J by 0 bases; unmatched bases: 6. CDR3 length equals 16 residues. CDR3 nucleotide sequence: TGTGCCAGTAGTCAGGACAGGGCGAATAGCAATCAGCCCCAGCATTTT. The encoded protein is CASSQDRANSNQPQHF.

This chain uses TRBV19 with TRBJ1-6; D might be TRBD1 (6 bases). The CDR3 covers 14 residues. Germline CDR1 LNHDA, CDR2 SQIVND (reference sequence). Trimming pared 3 bases from V and 9 bases from J, leaving 12 bases between. In nucleotides, the CDR3 is TGTGCCAGTAGTATCAGGGGTGTAGGTTCACCCCTCCACTTT. Its protein product is CASSIRGVGSPLHF.

The chain carries TRBV7-9 and TRBJ2-7; 9 positions agree with TRBD1. The CDR3 length is 14 residues. Looked up from germline, CDR1 is SEHNR and CDR2 is FQNEAQ (reference sequence). With V trimmed by 5 bases and J by 3 bases, 5 bases remained unmatched. The CDR3 DNA is TGTGCCAGCAGCATTCCGGGACAGGGCTACGAGCAGTACTTC. This encodes CASSIPGQGYEQYF.

The rearrangement joins TRBV10-3 to TRBJ1-2; D remains unclear. This CDR3 region has 13 residues. Germline V gene lookup returns CDR1 ENHRY and CDR2 SYGVKD. V shed 2 bases and J shed 0 bases, with 4 bases lying between them. The CDR3 loop is CAISEGSNYGYTF. Here the CDR3 DNA reads TGTGCCATCAGTGAGGGCTCTAACTATGGCTACACCTTC.

The J gene is TRBJ1-1, the V gene TRBV5-1, with 7 bases aligning to TRBD1. CDR3 size: 15 residues. Germline V gives CDR1 SGHRS, CDR2 YFSETQ. Trimming cost V 2 bases and J 1 base; bases outside gene matches: 5. This chain's CDR3 is CASSFYRDRNTEAFF. The CDR3 DNA sequence: TGCGCCAGCAGCTTTTACCGGGACAGGAACACTGAAGCTTTCTTT. Combining the CDR3 with reference TRBV5-1 and TRBJ1-1 gives the whole variable domain KAGVTQTPRYLIKTRGQQVTLSCSPISGHRSVSWYQQTPGQGLQFLFEYFSETQRNKGNFPGRFSGRQFSNSRSEMNVSTLELGDSALYLCASSFYRDRNTEAFFGQGTRLTVV.

This chain joins TRBV28 and TRBJ1-5; possibly TRBD1 for D (6 bases). V lost 5 bases to trimming and J lost 4 bases, with 18 bases between them. Per the germline V gene, CDR1 is MDHEN and CDR2 is SYDVKM. This CDR3 contains 16 residues. This CDR3 is CASSPTTGSWNQPQHF. CDR3 bases: TGTGCCAGCAGTCCCACCACAGGGAGCTGGAATCAGCCCCAGCATTTT.

This clone has just one count. J is TRBJ1-1 and V is TRBV5-1, with a possible D match to TRBD1 (6 bases). Per the germline V gene, CDR1 is SGHRS and CDR2 is YFSETQ. CDR3 length: 14 amino acids. Trimming cost V 7 bases and J 4 bases, with 17 bases left between them. The CDR3 sequence: CASCTTGSITEAFF. The CDR3, as DNA: TGCGCCAGCTGCACTACAGGGTCGATCACTGAAGCTTTCTTT.

This sequence joins TRBV5-5 and TRBJ2-5; 9 positions agree with TRBD1. Germline CDR1 and CDR2: SGHKS and YYEKEE (reference sequence). The CDR3 sequence is 15 residues long. The ends lost 0 bases at V and 3 bases at J; junction bases unmatched: 3. This chain's CDR3 is CASSLVGQGKETQYF. The CDR3 nucleotides read TGTGCCAGCAGCTTGGTCGGACAGGGGAAAGAGACCCAGTACTTC. The whole variable domain, filled in from reference TRBV5-5 and TRBJ2-5, reads DAGVTQSPTHLIKTRGQQVTLRCSPISGHKSVSWYQQVLGQGPQFIFQYYEKEERGRGNFPDRFSARQFPNYSSELNVNALLLGDSALYLCASSLVGQGKETQYFGPGTRLLVL.

This sequence joins TRBV27 and TRBJ2-7, with D perhaps matching TRBD1 (6 bases). V was shortened by 8 bases and J by 1 base, with 9 bases between the two germline ends. The germline V gene has CDR1 MNHEY and CDR2 SMNVEV (reference sequence). CDR3 length: 12 amino acids. This chain's CDR3 is CASGDTSYEQYF. In DNA form, the CDR3 reads TGTGCCAGCGGGGACACTTCCTACGAGCAGTACTTC.

This rearrangement joins TRBV5-1 to TRBJ1-1; D uncertain. Germline V gene data show CDR1 as SGHRS and CDR2 as YFSETQ. V lost 0 bases and J 2 bases, leaving 8 bases between the germline ends. This CDR3 is built from 14 residues. The DNA of the CDR3 is TGCGCCAGCAGCTTGGAACCACAAAACACTGAAGCTTTCTTT. Translated: CASSLEPQNTEAFF.

J is TRBJ2-2 and V is TRBV11-3, with TRBD2 as a possible D gene (6 bases). CDR1 is SGHNT, CDR2 YENEEA, per germline. Between the trimmed V and J ends, which lost 3 bases and 5 bases, there was a span of 7 bases. The CDR3 extends over 13 amino acids. The CDR3 bases are TGTGCCAGCAGCTTGGGGGGTACCGGGGAGCTGTTTTTT. It is translated as CASSLGGTGELFF. Looking up the rest from reference TRBV11-3 and TRBJ2-2 gives the full variable domain: EAGVVQSPRYKIIEKKQPVAFWCNPISGHNTLYWYLQNLGQGPELLIRYENEEAVDDSQLPKDRFSAERLKGVDSTLKIQPAELGDSAVYLCASSLGGTGELFFGEGSRLTVL.

The chain links TRBV9 to TRBJ2-7; 9 bases align to TRBD1. J was trimmed by 3 bases and V by 4 bases; bases with no gene match: 14. Germline V CDR1 and CDR2: SGDLS, YYNGEE. This CDR3 is 17 amino acids long. In DNA form, the CDR3 reads TGTGCCAGCAGCACTAATTCCGGGACAGGGTTTGTCTACGAGCAGTACTTC. This translates into CASSTNSGTGFVYEQYF. Full variable domain (outside the CDR3, taken from reference TRBV9 and TRBJ2-7): DSGVTQTPKHLITATGQRVTLRCSPRSGDLSVYWYQQSLDQGLQFLIQYYNGEERAKGNILERFSAQQFPDLHSELNLSSLELGDSALYFCASSTNSGTGFVYEQYFGPGTRLTVT.

The chain employs TRBV4-1 and TRBJ2-5; maybe TRBD2 (5 bases). Germline loops: CDR1 MGHRA, CDR2 YSYEKL. V lost 4 bases to trimming and J lost 1 base, with 16 bases between them. This CDR3 has 16 residues. The CDR3 DNA is TGCGCCAGCAGCCCCGGCAACGACTATAGCCAAGAGACCCAGTACTTC. Translating gives CASSPGNDYSQETQYF.

The V gene is TRBV19, the J gene TRBJ1-4, with D unresolved. The V gene's germline CDR1 is LNHDA and CDR2 SQIVND (reference sequence). The V and J ends lost 3 bases and 8 bases respectively, with 7 bases between them. The length of the CDR3 is 12 residues. In DNA, the CDR3 is TGTGCCAGTAGTATGAGAGGCGAAAAACTGTTTTTT. It codes for CASSMRGEKLFF.

The chain uses TRBV27 and TRBJ1-2; no clear D. CDR1 MNHEY and CDR2 SMNVEV come from the germline V gene (reference sequence). V gave up 3 bases and J gave up 8 bases, with 16 bases separating them. The CDR3 runs to 14 residues. CDR3 protein: CASSLKVVARGYTF. In DNA form, the CDR3 reads TGTGCCAGCAGTTTGAAGGTTGTCGCCAGGGGCTACACCTTC.